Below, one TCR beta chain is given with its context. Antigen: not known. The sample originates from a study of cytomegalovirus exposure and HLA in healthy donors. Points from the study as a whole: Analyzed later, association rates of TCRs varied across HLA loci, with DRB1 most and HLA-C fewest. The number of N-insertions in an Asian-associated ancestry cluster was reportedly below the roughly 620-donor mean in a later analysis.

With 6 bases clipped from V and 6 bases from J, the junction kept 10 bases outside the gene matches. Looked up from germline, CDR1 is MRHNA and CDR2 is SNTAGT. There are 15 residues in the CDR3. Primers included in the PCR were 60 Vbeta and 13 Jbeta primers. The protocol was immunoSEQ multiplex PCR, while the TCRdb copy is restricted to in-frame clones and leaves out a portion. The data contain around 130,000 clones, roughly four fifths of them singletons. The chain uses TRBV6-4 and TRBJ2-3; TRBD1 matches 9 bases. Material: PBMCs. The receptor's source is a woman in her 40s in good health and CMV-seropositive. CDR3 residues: CASSGSTGGGDTQYF. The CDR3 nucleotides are TGTGCCAGCAGCGGGAGCACAGGGGGCGGTGATACGCAGTATTTT.